This record looks at one T cell receptor (beta chain) sequence and its context. The antigen remains undetermined. The CDR3 totals 15 residues. Between the trimmed V and J ends, which lost 6 bases and 0 bases, there was a span of 15 bases. CDR1 MGHRA and CDR2 YSYEKL come from the germline V gene. The data were taken from a study of T cells in Graves' hyperthyroidism and ophthalmopathy. Notes on the study in general: Most thyroid clonotypes with frequency above 0.001 were detected in blood.

On the basis of clinical symptoms, serum thyroxine and TRAb, thyroid ultrasound and orbital computed tomography, diagnoses were made. RNA transcripts served as the template for amplifying TCR beta CDR3 regions. TCR CDR3 regions were first amplified by RT-PCR with HTBI primers. TCRdb passed the multiplex PCR reads through MiXCR, listing each CDR3 protein once. The sample lists about half a million distinct CDR3 sequences; under 25% were seen once. This TCR was sampled from a man younger than 30 with Graves' hyperthyroidism. The specimen was blood. The J gene is TRBJ2-7, the V gene TRBV4-1; D is uncertain. CDR3 amino acids: CASRHLPGNSYEQYF. CDR3 nucleotide sequence: TGCGCCAGCAGGCACCTTCCGGGCAACTCCTACGAGCAGTACTTC.